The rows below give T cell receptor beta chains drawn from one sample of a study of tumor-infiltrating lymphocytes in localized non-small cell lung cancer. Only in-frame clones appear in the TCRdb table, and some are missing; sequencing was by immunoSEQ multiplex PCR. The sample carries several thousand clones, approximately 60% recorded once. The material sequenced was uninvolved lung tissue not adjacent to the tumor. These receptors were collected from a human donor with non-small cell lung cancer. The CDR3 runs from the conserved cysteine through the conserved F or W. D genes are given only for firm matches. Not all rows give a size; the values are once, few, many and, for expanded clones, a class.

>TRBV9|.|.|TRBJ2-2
CASSVLGVGELFF
TGTGCCAGCAGCGTTCTCGGTGTCGGGGAGCTGTTTTTT
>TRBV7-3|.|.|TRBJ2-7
CVPVGGSYEQYF
TGTGTCCCGGTGGGGGGATCCTACGAGCAGTACTTC
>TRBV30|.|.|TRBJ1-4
CAWGSGTTTNEKLFF
TGTGCCTGGGGCAGCGGGACCACAACTAATGAAAAACTGTTTTTT
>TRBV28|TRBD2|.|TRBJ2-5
CASSSGLAGAWGETQYF
TGTGCCAGCAGTTCGGGACTAGCGGGAGCTTGGGGGGAGACCCAGTACTTC
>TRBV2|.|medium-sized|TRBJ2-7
CASSGRPYEQYF
TGTGCCAGCAGTGGAAGGCCCTACGAGCAGTACTTC
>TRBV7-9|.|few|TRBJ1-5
CASSPSGNQPQHF
TGTGCCAGCAGCCCCTCAGGGAATCAGCCCCAGCATTTT
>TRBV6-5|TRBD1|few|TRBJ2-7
CASSPAGQGTGQYF
TGTGCCAGCAGCCCAGCGGGACAGGGCACTGGGCAGTACTTC
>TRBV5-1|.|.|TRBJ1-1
CASRGYTEAFF
TGCGCCAGCAGGGGCTACACTGAAGCTTTCTTT
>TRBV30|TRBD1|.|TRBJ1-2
CAWSVGQGASGYTF
TGTGCCTGGAGTGTTGGACAGGGGGCTTCGGGCTACACCTTC
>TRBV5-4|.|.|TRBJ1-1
CASSQDRNTEAFF
TGTGCCAGCAGCCAGGACAGGAACACTGAAGCTTTCTTT
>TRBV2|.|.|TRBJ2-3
CASSYSTDTQYF
TGTGCCAGCAGTTACAGCACAGATACGCAGTATTTT
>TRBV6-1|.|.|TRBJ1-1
CASSRGAEAFF
TGTGCCAGCTCAAGGGGCGCTGAAGCTTTCTTT
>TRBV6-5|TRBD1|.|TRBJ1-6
CASSLQGMSPLHF
TGTGCCAGCAGTTTACAGGGGATGTCACCCCTCCACTTT
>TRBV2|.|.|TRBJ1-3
CASHIWGSSGNTIYF
TGTGCCAGCCATATCTGGGGGAGCTCTGGAAACACCATATATTTT
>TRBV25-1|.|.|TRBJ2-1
CASSAVNEQFF
TGTGCCAGCAGTGCCGTCAATGAGCAGTTCTTC
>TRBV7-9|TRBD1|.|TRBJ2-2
CASSSDREITGELFF
TGTGCCAGCAGCTCGGACAGGGAGATCACCGGGGAGCTGTTTTTT
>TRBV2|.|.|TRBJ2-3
CASSEHRSTDTQYF
TGTGCCAGCAGTGAACACAGGAGCACAGATACGCAGTATTTT
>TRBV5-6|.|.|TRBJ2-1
CASSLTLGNEQFF
TGTGCCAGCAGCTTAACTCTTGGGAATGAGCAGTTCTTC
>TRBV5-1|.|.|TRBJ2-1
CATTLGTPGNEQFF
TGCGCCACCACCTTGGGGACCCCGGGCAATGAGCAGTTCTTC
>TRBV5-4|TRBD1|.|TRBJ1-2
CASSFGRPDRGEGGYTF
TGTGCCAGCAGCTTTGGCCGACCTGACAGGGGAGAGGGTGGCTACACCTTC
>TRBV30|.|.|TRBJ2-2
CAWSAGSTGELFF
TGTGCCTGGAGTGCGGGGAGCACCGGGGAGCTGTTTTTT
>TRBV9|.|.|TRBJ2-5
CASSVGSRPETQYF
TGTGCCAGCAGCGTAGGTAGCCGCCCGGAGACCCAGTACTTC